This TCR beta chain emerged from a study of blood T cell repertoires in COVID-19. Data came from immunoSEQ multiplex PCR; TCRdb stores just in-frame clones and leaves some out. The data hold a few hundred thousand clones, with over 75% observed a single time. The V end lost 0 bases, the J end lost 1 base, and 15 bases lay between the germline ends. The germline CDR1 and CDR2 sequences are LGHNA and YSLEER. The CDR3 sequence is 17 residues long. V gene TRBV4-3 combines with J gene TRBJ1-1; weak D call: TRBD1 (6 bases). The clonotype was recovered from a woman aged 40 to 50 who had been exposed to COVID-19. The sample consisted of PBMCs or T cells enriched from blood (not recorded which). The CDR3 is CASSQDPQGWANTEAFF. CDR3 nucleotide sequence: TGCGCCAGCAGCCAAGATCCGCAGGGGTGGGCGAACACTGAAGCTTTCTTT.